This is a list of T cell receptor beta chains from one sample in a study of human T cells and chemical hapten exposure. TCRdb reprocessed the RACE reads via MiXCR and lists one record per CDR3 protein. The data contain 35,000 to 50,000 distinct CDR3 sequences, 8.5% to 10% of them singletons. The sample was whole blood, taken in connection with sensitization to the hapten diphenylcyclopropenone (DPC). Receptor source: a woman aged 30 to 39 with alopecia areata. Some clones in this sample may be carry-over from other donors' samples. Each CDR3 is given with its conserved first and last residue. Each record gives: D gene, clone size, V gene, J gene, CDR3 protein, CDR3 DNA. A D gene is named only where the DNA matches it firmly. The size of a clone is reported for some rows only, either as once, few or many, or as a class for expanded clones.

.	few	TRBV7-9	TRBJ2-3	CASSPGPLAIGPTDTQYF	TGTGCCAGCAGCCCCGGCCCCCTAGCAATTGGGCCCACAGATACGCAGTATTTT
.	medium-sized	TRBV19	TRBJ2-7	CASSIHGDDSYEQYF	TGTGCCAGTAGTATCCACGGGGATGATTCCTACGAGCAGTACTTC
.	many	TRBV6-5	TRBJ1-1	CASSYGLRVTEAFF	TGTGCCAGCAGTTACGGCCTTCGGGTGACTGAAGCTTTCTTT
TRBD1	many	TRBV10-3	TRBJ2-3	CAISERAGQGPDTQYF	TGTGCCATCAGTGAGAGGGCGGGACAGGGGCCAGATACGCAGTATTTT
.	few	TRBV7-2	TRBJ2-7	CASSLGSQVSYEQYF	TGTGCCAGCAGCTTAGGGAGTCAGGTTTCCTACGAGCAGTACTTC
.	.	TRBV20-1	TRBJ1-1	CSARVRGRGTEAFF	TGCAGTGCTAGAGTCCGGGGGAGAGGCACTGAAGCTTTCTTT
.	few	TRBV6-2/TRBV6-3	TRBJ1-2	CASSPERGYGYTF	TGTGCCAGCAGCCCCGAACGAGGCTATGGCTACACCTTC
.	many	TRBV5-8	TRBJ2-3	CASSFDTQYF	TGTGCCAGCAGCTTCGATACGCAGTATTTT
.	many	TRBV6-2/TRBV6-3	TRBJ2-1	CASINGGRTYNEQFF	TGTGCCAGCATCAATGGGGGGAGGACCTACAATGAGCAGTTCTTC
.	.	TRBV11-1	TRBJ1-4	CASSPGEGSEKLFF	TGTGCCAGCAGCCCGGGAGAGGGAAGTGAAAAACTGTTTTTT
.	many	TRBV7-8	TRBJ1-5	CASSPSSFQTNQPQHF	TGTGCCAGCAGCCCTAGCTCATTTCAGACAAATCAGCCCCAGCATTTT
.	.	TRBV29-1	TRBJ1-1	CSVGINMGFGAEAFF	TGCAGCGTTGGAATAAATATGGGGTTTGGGGCTGAAGCTTTCTTT
.	many	TRBV18	TRBJ2-7	CASSQSEKRLEQYF	TGTGCCAGCTCACAATCCGAAAAAAGGCTCGAGCAGTACTTC
.	few	TRBV20-1	TRBJ1-1	CSARGGRLLNTEAFF	TGCAGTGCTAGAGGGGGCCGTCTCTTGAACACTGAAGCTTTCTTT
TRBD2	few	TRBV7-2	TRBJ2-3	CASSLQTSGGPSTDTQYF	TGTGCCAGCAGCTTACAGACTAGCGGGGGGCCTAGCACAGATACGCAGTATTTT
TRBD1	many	TRBV4-2	TRBJ1-2	CASSYLPGGTNYGYTF	TGTGCCAGCAGCTACCTGCCAGGGGGAACTAACTATGGCTACACCTTC